The following is a T cell receptor (beta chain) sequence with its context. Antigen unknown. These data belong to a study of response to subunit inactivated influenza vaccine. TCRdb redid the calling of the RT-PCR reads with MiXCR, one entry per CDR3 protein. The repertoire holds around 190,000 distinct CDR3 sequences, with roughly 14% as singletons. The length of the CDR3 is 14 residues. Germline V gene lookup returns CDR1 MNHEY and CDR2 SVGAGI. Trimming stripped 2 bases from V and 7 bases from J, with 13 bases between. Study-wide points: Authors suggested each seasonal influenza vaccination recruits few new T cells.

This receptor was obtained from a man aged 45-60 years who received an inactivated influenza vaccine. Sequenced here: CD8+ T cells sorted from PBMCs, sampled 5 days after vaccination. The rearrangement links TRBV6-5 to TRBJ2-3; D is undetermined. The CDR3 DNA reads as TGTGCCAGCAGTTACGACCGGCTACTAAATACGCAGTATTTT. This translates into CASSYDRLLNTQYF.